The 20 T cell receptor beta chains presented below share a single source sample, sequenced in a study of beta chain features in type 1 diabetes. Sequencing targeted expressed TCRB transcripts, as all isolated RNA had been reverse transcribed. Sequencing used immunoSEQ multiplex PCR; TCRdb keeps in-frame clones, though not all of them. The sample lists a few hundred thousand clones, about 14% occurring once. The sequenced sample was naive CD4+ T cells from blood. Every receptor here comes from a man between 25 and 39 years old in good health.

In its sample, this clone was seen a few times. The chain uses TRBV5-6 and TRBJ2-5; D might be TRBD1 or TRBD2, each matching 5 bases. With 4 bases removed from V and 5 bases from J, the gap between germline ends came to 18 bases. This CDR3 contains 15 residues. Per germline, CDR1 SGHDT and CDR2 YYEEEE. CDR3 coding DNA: TGTGCCAGCAGCGTAAAGGGGACCAGACGTGAGACCCAGTACTTC. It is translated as CASSVKGTRRETQYF.

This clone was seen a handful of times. CDR3 nucleotide sequence: TGCAGCGTTATCATAGGGGGCTTGAACACTGAAGCTTTCTTT. It yields the protein CSVIIGGLNTEAFF. The V and J genes are TRBV29-1 and TRBJ1-1; 7 bases map to TRBD1. In germline, CDR1 is SQVTM, CDR2 ANQGSEA. V gave up 5 bases and J gave up 0 bases; unmatched junction bases: 6. CDR3 length: 14 residues.

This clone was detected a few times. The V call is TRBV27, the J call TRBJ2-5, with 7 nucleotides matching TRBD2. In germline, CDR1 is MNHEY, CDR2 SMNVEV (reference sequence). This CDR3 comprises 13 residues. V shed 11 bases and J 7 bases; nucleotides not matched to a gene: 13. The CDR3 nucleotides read TGTGCCTCAGGGAAGGAGCCGGGGGGGACCCAGTACTTC. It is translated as CASGKEPGGTQYF.

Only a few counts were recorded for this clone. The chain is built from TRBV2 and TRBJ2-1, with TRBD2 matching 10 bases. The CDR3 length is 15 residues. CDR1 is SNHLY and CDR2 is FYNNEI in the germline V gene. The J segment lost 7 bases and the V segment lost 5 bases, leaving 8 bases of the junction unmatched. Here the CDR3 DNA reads TGTGCCAGCAGTCAAAATGGACTAGCGGAGAATGAGCAGTTCTTC. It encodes CASSQNGLAENEQFF.

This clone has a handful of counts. The CDR3 spells CASRGQGTLIEQYF. The DNA for the CDR3 is TGTGCCTCCAGGGGACAGGGGACATTGATCGAGCAGTACTTC. The chain links TRBV10-3 to TRBJ2-7; the match to TRBD1 covers 10 bases. Germline CDR1 is ENHRY and CDR2 is SYGVKD. After removal of 11 bases from V and 6 bases from J, the junction contained 13 bases not matched to a gene. The CDR3 extends over 14 amino acids.

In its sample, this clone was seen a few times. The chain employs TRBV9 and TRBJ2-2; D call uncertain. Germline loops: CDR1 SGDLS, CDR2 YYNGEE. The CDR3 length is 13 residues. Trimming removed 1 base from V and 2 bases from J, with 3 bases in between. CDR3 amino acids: CASSVKNTGELFF. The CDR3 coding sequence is TGTGCCAGCAGCGTAAAAAACACCGGGGAGCTGTTTTTT.

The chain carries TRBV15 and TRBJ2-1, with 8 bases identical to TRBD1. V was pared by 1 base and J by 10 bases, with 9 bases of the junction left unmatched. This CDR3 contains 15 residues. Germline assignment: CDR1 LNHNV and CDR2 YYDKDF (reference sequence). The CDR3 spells CATSRAGQASQEQFF. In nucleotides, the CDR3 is TGTGCCACCAGCAGAGCGGGACAGGCGTCGCAAGAGCAGTTCTTC.

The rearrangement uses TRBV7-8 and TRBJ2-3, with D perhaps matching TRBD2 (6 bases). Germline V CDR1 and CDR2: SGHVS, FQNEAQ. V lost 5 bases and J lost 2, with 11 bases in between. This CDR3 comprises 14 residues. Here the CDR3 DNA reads TGTGCCAGCAGCAGAGGAGGGGCCACAGATACGCAGTATTTT. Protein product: CASSRGGATDTQYF.

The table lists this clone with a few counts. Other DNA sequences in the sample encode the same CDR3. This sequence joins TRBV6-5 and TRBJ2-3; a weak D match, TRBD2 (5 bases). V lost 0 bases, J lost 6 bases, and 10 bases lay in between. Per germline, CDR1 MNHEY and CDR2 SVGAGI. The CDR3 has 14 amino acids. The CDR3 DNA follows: TGTGCCAGCAGTTACTCGAGGGTCACGGATACGCAGTATTTT. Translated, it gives CASSYSRVTDTQYF.

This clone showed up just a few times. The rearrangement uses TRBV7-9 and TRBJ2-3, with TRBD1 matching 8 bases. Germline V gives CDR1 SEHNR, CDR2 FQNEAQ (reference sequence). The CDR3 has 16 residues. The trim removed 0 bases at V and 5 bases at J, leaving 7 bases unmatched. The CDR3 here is CASSLAVGQGRDTQYF. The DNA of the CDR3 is TGTGCCAGCAGCTTAGCGGTAGGACAGGGTCGAGATACGCAGTATTTT. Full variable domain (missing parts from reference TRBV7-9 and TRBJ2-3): DTGVSQNPRHKITKRGQNVTFRCDPISEHNRLYWYRQTLGQGPEFLTYFQNEAQLEKSRLLSDRFSAERPKGSFSTLEIQRTEQGDSAMYLCASSLAVGQGRDTQYFGPGTRLTVL.

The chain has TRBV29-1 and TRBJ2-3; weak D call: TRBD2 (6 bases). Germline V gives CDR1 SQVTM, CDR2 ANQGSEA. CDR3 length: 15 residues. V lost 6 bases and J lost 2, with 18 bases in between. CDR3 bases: TGCAGCGTCGTGGGGGGTACTGGGTCCACAGATACGCAGTATTTT. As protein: CSVVGGTGSTDTQYF.

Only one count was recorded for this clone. This chain's CDR3 is CASSLGLVTDTQYF. For the CDR3, the DNA is TGTGCCAGCAGCTTGGGCCTAGTCACGGATACGCAGTATTTT. The rearrangement joins TRBV5-6 to TRBJ2-3; no firm D call. Germline V gives CDR1 SGHDT, CDR2 YYEEEE. This CDR3 region has 14 residues. The V end was cut by 0 bases, the J end by 6 bases, with 11 bases between.

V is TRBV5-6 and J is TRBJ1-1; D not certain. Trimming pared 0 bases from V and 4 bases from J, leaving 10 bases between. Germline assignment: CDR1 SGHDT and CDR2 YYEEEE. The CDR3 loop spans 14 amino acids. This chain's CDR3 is CASSLGPRATEAFF. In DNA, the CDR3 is TGTGCCAGCAGCTTGGGGCCACGGGCCACTGAAGCTTTCTTT.

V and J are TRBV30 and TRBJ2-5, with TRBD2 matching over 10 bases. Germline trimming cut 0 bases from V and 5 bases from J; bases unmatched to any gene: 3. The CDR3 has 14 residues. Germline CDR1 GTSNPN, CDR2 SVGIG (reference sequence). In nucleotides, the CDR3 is TGTGCCTGGAGTGTACTAGCGGGATGGGAGACCCAGTACTTC. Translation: CAWSVLAGWETQYF.

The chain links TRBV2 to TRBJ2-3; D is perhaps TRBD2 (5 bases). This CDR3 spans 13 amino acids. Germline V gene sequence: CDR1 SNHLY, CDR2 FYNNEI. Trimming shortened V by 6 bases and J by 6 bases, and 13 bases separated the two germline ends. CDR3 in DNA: TGTGCCAGCAGAACAGATTCGGGGGATACGCAGTATTTT. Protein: CASRTDSGDTQYF.

The CDR3 nucleotides read TGTGCCAGCAGCTTAGCGCTCGTAACTAGCGGGGGGAACAGCTACGAGCAGTACTTC. Amino acid sequence: CASSLALVTSGGNSYEQYF. The V and J genes are TRBV7-2 and TRBJ2-7; TRBD2 agrees at 12 bases. V shed 0 bases, J shed 3 bases, and the junction held 12 bases outside the gene matches. Germline V gene sequence: CDR1 SGHTA, CDR2 FQGNSA. The CDR3 sequence is 19 residues long.

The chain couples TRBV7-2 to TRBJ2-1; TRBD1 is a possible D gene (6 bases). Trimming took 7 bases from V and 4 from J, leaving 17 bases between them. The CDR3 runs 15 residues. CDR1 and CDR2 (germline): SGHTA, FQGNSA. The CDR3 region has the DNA TGTGCCAGCACCCCCACCGGGACACTGTACAATGAGCAGTTCTTC. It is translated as CASTPTGTLYNEQFF.

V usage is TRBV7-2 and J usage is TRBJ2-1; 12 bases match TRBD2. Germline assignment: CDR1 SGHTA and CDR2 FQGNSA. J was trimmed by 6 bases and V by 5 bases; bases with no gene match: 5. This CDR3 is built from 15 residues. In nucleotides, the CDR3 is TGTGCCAGCAGCCCTTGGACTAGCGGGGCCAATGAGCAGTTCTTC. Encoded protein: CASSPWTSGANEQFF.

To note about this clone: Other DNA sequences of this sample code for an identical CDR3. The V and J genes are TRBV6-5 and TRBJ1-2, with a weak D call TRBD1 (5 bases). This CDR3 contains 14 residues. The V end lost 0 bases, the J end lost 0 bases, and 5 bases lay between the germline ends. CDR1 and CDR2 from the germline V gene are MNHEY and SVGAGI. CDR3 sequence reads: CASSYSRANYGYTF. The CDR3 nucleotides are TGTGCCAGCAGTTACTCCAGGGCTAACTATGGCTACACCTTC.

CDR3 protein: CAIRDRGEVQFF. The DNA of the CDR3 is TGTGCCATCAGGGACAGGGGGGAAGTGCAGTTCTTC. The chain recombines TRBV10-3 with TRBJ2-1; 10 nucleotides align to TRBD1. The CDR3 is 12 residues long. The V segment lost 6 bases and the J segment 12 bases; nucleotides outside the gene matches: 5. Germline V lookup: CDR1 ENHRY, CDR2 SYGVKD.